The 9 T cell receptor beta chains given below trace back to one sample, sequenced in a study of T cell responses to AZD1222 COVID-19 vaccine. Clones were sequenced by immunoSEQ multiplex PCR, and TCRdb holds only the in-frame ones, with some missing. The table has more than 95,000 clones, 80% to 90% seen once. Sample: peripheral blood, taken on day 0 of AZD1222 vaccination. These receptors originate from an adult in good health.

This clone was observed a handful of times. The chain links TRBV27 to TRBJ2-2; TRBD1 matches 9 bases. Germline values: CDR1 MNHEY, CDR2 SMNVEV (reference sequence). The CDR3 runs 16 residues. Unmatched junction bases numbered 4, after V lost 2 bases and J lost 3 bases. The CDR3 coding sequence is TGTGCCAGCAGTTTAGCCGACAGGGGGTACACCGGGGAGCTGTTTTTT. It yields the protein CASSLADRGYTGELFF.

The CDR3 loop is CASSRGREGGRSEAFF. The CDR3 DNA follows: TGCGCCAGCAGCCGGGGAAGGGAGGGGGGCAGGTCTGAAGCTTTCTTT. The V call is TRBV4-1, the J call TRBJ1-1, with D possibly TRBD1 on 6 matching bases. Germline V gene sequence: CDR1 MGHRA, CDR2 YSYEKL. CDR3 length: 16 amino acids. The V and J ends lost 4 bases and 6 bases respectively, with 21 bases between them.

The genes are TRBV4-2 and TRBJ1-4, with a tentative D call TRBD1 (5 bases). CDR3 length: 15 residues. Deletions cut 1 base from V and 4 bases from J, with 10 bases between. Germline CDR1 reads LGHNA; CDR2 reads YNFKEQ. Here the CDR3 DNA reads TGTGCCAGCAGCCAAGTGGGGCAGTTTAATGAAAAACTGTTTTTT. Its protein is CASSQVGQFNEKLFF.

The CDR3 loop reads CASSLDGSNSPLHF. The CDR3 DNA sequence: TGCGCCAGCAGCTTGGACGGTTCTAATTCACCCCTCCACTTT. The V call is TRBV5-1, the J call TRBJ1-6; D ambiguous. The germline V and J ends were trimmed by 0 bases and 6 bases, with 7 bases remaining between them. The CDR3 is made up of 14 amino acids. Germline-derived CDR1 and CDR2 are SGHRS and YFSETQ.

The genes are TRBV7-8 and TRBJ2-1; 11 nucleotides align to TRBD2. CDR3 length: 15 residues. V trimming: 5 bases; J trimming: 5 bases; junction bases outside the gene matches: 5. Germline CDR1 and CDR2: SGHVS and FQNEAQ. The CDR3 DNA is TGTGCCAGCAGCCCCCTAGCGGGGGGTAACAATGAGCAGTTCTTC. Translating gives CASSPLAGGNNEQFF.

The chain links TRBV28 to TRBJ1-2; D not resolved. Germline V gives CDR1 MDHEN, CDR2 SYDVKM. V lost 5 bases, J lost 1 base, and 8 bases lay in between. The CDR3 has 13 amino acids. In DNA form, the CDR3 reads TGTGCCAGCAGTCTTCACCTTAACTATGGCTACACCTTC. This translates into CASSLHLNYGYTF.

The chain carries TRBV5-4 and TRBJ1-1, with 7 bases identical to TRBD1. The germline V gene has CDR1 SGHNT and CDR2 YYREEE (reference sequence). V gave up 2 bases and J gave up 0 bases; unmatched junction bases: 4. The CDR3 is made up of 15 amino acids. The CDR3 DNA is TGTGCCAGCAGCTTCCACAGGGGCTTGAACACTGAAGCTTTCTTT. This gives the protein CASSFHRGLNTEAFF.

In regard to this clone: This may arise from a read error, as a much more abundant clone is one base away. The J gene is TRBJ1-5, the V gene TRBV7-9; D possibly corresponds to TRBD1 (6 bases). The CDR3 has 14 amino acids. V was trimmed by 3 bases and J by 4 bases, leaving 10 bases between them. Germline CDR1 is SEHNR and CDR2 is FQNEAQ (reference sequence). The CDR3 nucleotides read TGTGCCAGCAGCTTCGAAGGGGGAAATCAGCCCCAGCATTTT. Translated, it gives CASSFEGGNQPQHF.

The J gene is TRBJ1-5, the V gene TRBV3-1 (or the pseudogene TRBV3-2); TRBD1 matches at 7 bases. This CDR3 is 15 amino acids long. Germline loops: CDR1 LGHDT, CDR2 YNNKEL (reference sequence). J gave up 2 bases and V 4 bases, and 5 bases lay outside the gene matches. CDR3 protein: CASSPQGFGNQPQHF. CDR3 DNA: TGTGCCAGCAGCCCACAGGGGTTCGGCAATCAGCCCCAGCATTTT.